This is a list of T cell receptor beta chains from one sample in a study of blood T cell repertoires in COVID-19. Assay: immunoSEQ multiplex PCR; the TCRdb copy retains only in-frame clones and omits some. Of about 75,000 clones in the sample, 70% to 80% are singletons; the top ten hold 5.4%. Material: peripheral blood. The source of these receptors is a woman at least 80 years old with active or convalescent COVID-19. Each CDR3 is given with its conserved first and last residue. The D gene is left open where the match is weak. Some rows mark clone size as missing; the rest say once, few, many or name a class of expanded clone.

j_call	v_call	clone_size	d_call	cdr3_aa	cdr3_nt
TRBJ2-5	TRBV6-2/TRBV6-3	NA	NA	CASSYPSRVIETQYF	TGTGCCAGCAGTTACCCCTCCCGGGTTATAGAGACCCAGTACTTC
TRBJ1-4	TRBV7-9	NA	TRBD1	CASSDRGQLEKLFF	TGTGCCAGCAGCGACAGGGGGCAATTGGAAAAACTGTTTTTT
TRBJ1-2	TRBV9	once	NA	CASSVDVRDGYTF	TGTGCCAGCAGCGTAGATGTCAGGGATGGCTACACCTTC
TRBJ1-1	TRBV4-3	NA	NA	CASSQDQNRNTEAFF	TGCGCCAGCAGCCAAGATCAGAACAGGAACACTGAAGCTTTCTTT
TRBJ2-1	TRBV4-2	NA	NA	CASSQGRGAYNEQFF	TGTGCCAGCAGCCAAGGCAGGGGGGCATACAATGAGCAGTTCTTC
TRBJ1-2	TRBV30	NA	TRBD1	CAWRRDRDGYTF	TGTGCCTGGAGAAGGGACAGGGATGGCTACACCTTC
TRBJ1-2	TRBV24-1	few	NA	CATSDPGTNYGYTF	TGTGCCACCAGTGACCCAGGGACTAACTATGGCTACACCTTC
TRBJ2-7	TRBV9	NA	TRBD2	CASSASGGLTYEQYF	TGTGCCAGCAGCGCTAGCGGGGGGCTAACCTACGAGCAGTACTTC
TRBJ2-1	TRBV10-1	NA	TRBD1	CASSGQGISYNEQFF	TGCGCCAGCAGCGGACAGGGGATATCCTACAATGAGCAGTTCTTC
TRBJ1-2	TRBV7-9	NA	NA	CASSRDIYGYTF	TGTGCCAGCAGCCGCGACATCTATGGCTACACCTTC
TRBJ1-2	TRBV18	NA	TRBD1	CASTGQVNTNYGYTF	TGTGCCAGCACCGGACAGGTTAACACTAACTATGGCTACACCTTC
TRBJ1-2	TRBV5-4	NA	TRBD1	CASSLEVAGGGYTF	TGTGCCAGCAGCTTGGAGGTCGCAGGGGGAGGCTACACCTTC
TRBJ1-1	TRBV14	NA	TRBD1	CATSGQVNTEAFF	TGTGCCACCTCGGGACAGGTGAACACTGAAGCTTTCTTT
TRBJ1-3	TRBV6-6	NA	TRBD1	CASNLDRVDTIYF	TGTGCCAGCAACCTAGACAGGGTTGACACCATATATTTT
TRBJ1-2	TRBV7-8	NA	TRBD1	CASSLAVLGQEGYGYTF	TGTGCCAGCAGCTTAGCGGTGTTGGGACAGGAGGGCTATGGCTACACCTTC
TRBJ1-4	TRBV4-1	NA	TRBD1	CASSQAGTGYEKLFF	TGCGCCAGCAGCCAAGCTGGGACAGGGTATGAAAAACTGTTTTTT
TRBJ2-7	TRBV11-2	NA	NA	CASSLDPGVGEQYF	TGTGCCAGCAGCTTAGACCCAGGGGTCGGCGAGCAGTACTTC
TRBJ2-7	TRBV6-5	NA	TRBD1	CASRTDRGFGEQYF	TGTGCCAGCAGAACTGACAGGGGTTTTGGCGAGCAGTACTTC
TRBJ2-1	TRBV28	NA	NA	CASSRTGSFNNEQFF	TGTGCCAGCAGTCGCACAGGGTCTTTTAACAATGAGCAGTTCTTC
TRBJ1-6	TRBV2	NA	NA	CARTDRQTGGGSPLHF	TGTGCCAGGACCGACCGCCAGACAGGCGGGGGGTCACCCCTCCACTTT
TRBJ1-2	TRBV6-5	NA	TRBD1	CASSQDRGRLGGYTF	TGTGCCAGCAGTCAGGACAGGGGGCGCCTAGGTGGCTACACCTTC
TRBJ1-6	TRBV5-6	once	NA	CASSRIGQGNNSPLHF	TGTGCCAGCAGCCGAATAGGGCAGGGAAATAATTCACCCCTCCACTTT
TRBJ2-3	TRBV7-9	NA	NA	CASSWEDTQYF	TGTGCCAGCAGCTGGGAGGATACGCAGTATTTT
TRBJ1-5	TRBV28	NA	TRBD1	CASSVHGTGANQPQHF	TGTGCCAGCAGTGTACACGGGACAGGGGCCAATCAGCCCCAGCATTTT
TRBJ1-2	TRBV29-1	NA	NA	CSVSATGGDPLLRGYTF	TGCAGCGTTTCCGCAACGGGAGGGGACCCCCTGTTACGTGGCTACACCTTC
TRBJ2-1	TRBV6-2/TRBV6-3	NA	TRBD2	CASSATSGGLNEQFF	TGTGCCAGCAGCGCGACTAGCGGGGGGCTTAATGAGCAGTTCTTC
TRBJ2-7	TRBV7-9	NA	NA	CASSSGNRAYEQYF	TGTGCCAGCAGCTCCGGGAATAGGGCGTACGAGCAGTACTTC
TRBJ2-3	TRBV5-1	NA	TRBD1	CASSLGTGVLSDTQYF	TGCGCCAGCAGCCTAGGGACAGGTGTTTTATCAGATACGCAGTATTTT
TRBJ2-6	TRBV2	NA	NA	CASSTSSGANVLTF	TGTGCCAGCAGCACGAGCTCTGGGGCCAACGTCCTGACTTTC
TRBJ2-7	TRBV4-3	NA	TRBD2	CASSQHTGTSETYEQYF	TGCGCCAGCAGCCAACACACCGGGACTAGCGAAACATACGAGCAGTACTTC
TRBJ2-5	TRBV5-1	NA	NA	CASSLAGQQETQYF	TGCGCCAGCAGCTTAGCGGGACAACAAGAGACCCAGTACTTC
TRBJ1-1	TRBV21-1	NA	NA	CASSKDSMYGRGRTEAFF	TGTGCCAGCAGCAAAGACTCTATGTATGGCAGGGGGCGGACTGAAGCTTTCTTT
TRBJ1-6	TRBV11-2	NA	TRBD1	CASSLRTGNSPLHF	TGTGCCAGCAGCTTAAGGACAGGGAATTCACCCCTCCACTTT
TRBJ1-6	TRBV2	NA	NA	CASSTYGSDRSSSPLHF	TGTGCCAGCAGTACCTACGGCTCCGACAGGTCTAGTTCACCCCTCCACTTT